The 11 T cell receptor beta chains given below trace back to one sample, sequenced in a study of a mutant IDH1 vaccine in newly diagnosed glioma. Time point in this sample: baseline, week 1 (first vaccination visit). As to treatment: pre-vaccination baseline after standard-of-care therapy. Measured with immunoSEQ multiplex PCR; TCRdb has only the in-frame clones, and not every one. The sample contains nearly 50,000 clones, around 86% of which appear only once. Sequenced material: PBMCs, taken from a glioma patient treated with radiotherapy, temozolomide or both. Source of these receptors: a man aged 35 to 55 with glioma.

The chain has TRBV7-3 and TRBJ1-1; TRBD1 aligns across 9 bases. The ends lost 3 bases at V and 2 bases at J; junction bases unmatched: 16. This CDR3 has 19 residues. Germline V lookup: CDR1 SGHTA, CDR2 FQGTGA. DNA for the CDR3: TGTGCCAGCAGCTTCTTTTCGATTTCCGGGACAGGGCCCAACACTGAAGCTTTCTTT. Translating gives CASSFFSISGTGPNTEAFF.

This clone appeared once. The chain's CDR3 is CASSGEGASYGYTF. For the CDR3, the DNA is TGTGCCAGCAGTGGGGAAGGGGCCTCCTATGGCTACACCTTC. This sequence joins TRBV6-1 and TRBJ1-2; maybe TRBD1 (5 bases). This CDR3 comprises 14 residues. Germline CDR1 MNHNS, CDR2 SASEGT. Deletions cut 4 bases from V and 4 bases from J, with 13 bases between.

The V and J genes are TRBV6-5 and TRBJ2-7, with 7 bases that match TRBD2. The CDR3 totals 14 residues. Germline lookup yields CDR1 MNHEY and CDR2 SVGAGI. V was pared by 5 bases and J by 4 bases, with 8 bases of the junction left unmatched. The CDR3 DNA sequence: TGTGCCAGCAGTAGGACTAGACGGAGGTACGAGCAGTACTTC. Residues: CASSRTRRRYEQYF.

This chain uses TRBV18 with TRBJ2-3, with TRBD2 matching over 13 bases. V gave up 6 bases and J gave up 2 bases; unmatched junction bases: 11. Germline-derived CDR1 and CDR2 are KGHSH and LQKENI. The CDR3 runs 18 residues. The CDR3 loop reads CASSLRPGTSGVTDTQYF. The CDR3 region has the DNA TGTGCCAGCTCCCTACGTCCCGGGACTAGCGGGGTCACAGATACGCAGTATTTT.

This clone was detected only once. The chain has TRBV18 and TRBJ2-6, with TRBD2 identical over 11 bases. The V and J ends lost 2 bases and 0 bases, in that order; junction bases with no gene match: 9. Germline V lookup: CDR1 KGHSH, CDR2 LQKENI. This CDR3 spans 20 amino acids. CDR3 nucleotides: TGTGCCAGCTCACCAAATCTAGCGGGAGGACCCCACTCTGGGGCCAACGTCCTGACTTTC. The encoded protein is CASSPNLAGGPHSGANVLTF. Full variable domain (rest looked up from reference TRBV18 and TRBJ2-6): NAGVMQNPRHLVRRRGQEARLRCSPMKGHSHVYWYRQLPEEGLKFMVYLQKENIIDESGMPKERFSAEFPKEGPSILRIQQVVRGDSAAYFCASSPNLAGGPHSGANVLTFGAGSRLTVL.

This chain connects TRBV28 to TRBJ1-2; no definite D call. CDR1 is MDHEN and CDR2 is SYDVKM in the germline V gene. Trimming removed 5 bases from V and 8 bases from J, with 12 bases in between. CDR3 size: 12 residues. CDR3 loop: CASSPSAIGYTF. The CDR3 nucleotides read TGTGCCAGCAGTCCCTCAGCGATCGGCTACACCTTC.

The DNA of the CDR3 is TGCAGCGTTCCCCGACTTGGGTCTGAAGCTTTCTTT. Translation gives CSVPRLGSEAFF. The rearrangement uses TRBV29-1 and TRBJ1-1; D gene ambiguous. Between the trimmed V and J ends, which lost 5 bases and 6 bases, there was a span of 13 bases. Germline-derived CDR1 and CDR2 are SQVTM and ANQGSEA. The CDR3 sequence is 12 residues long.

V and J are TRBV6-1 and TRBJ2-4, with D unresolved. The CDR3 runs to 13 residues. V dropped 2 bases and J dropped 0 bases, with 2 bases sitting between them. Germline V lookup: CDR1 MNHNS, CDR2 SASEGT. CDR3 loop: CASSEQAKNIQYF. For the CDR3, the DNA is TGTGCCAGCAGTGAACAAGCCAAAAACATTCAGTACTTC.

The CDR3 sequence: CASSKAGLAWGNEQFF. CDR3 nucleotide sequence: TGTGCCAGCAGTAAGGCGGGACTAGCGTGGGGCAATGAGCAGTTCTTC. The rearrangement links TRBV7-2 to TRBJ2-1, with 10 bases identical to TRBD2. Germline CDR1 reads SGHTA; CDR2 reads FQGNSA. V lost 6 bases to trimming and J lost 6 bases; unmatched junction nucleotides: 11. This CDR3 contains 16 residues.

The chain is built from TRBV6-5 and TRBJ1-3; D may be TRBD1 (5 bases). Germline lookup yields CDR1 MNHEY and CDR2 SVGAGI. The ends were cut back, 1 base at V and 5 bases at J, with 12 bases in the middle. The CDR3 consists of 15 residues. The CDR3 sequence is CASSYWGGVRNTIYF. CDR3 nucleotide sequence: TGTGCCAGCAGTTACTGGGGGGGAGTGAGAAACACCATATATTTT.

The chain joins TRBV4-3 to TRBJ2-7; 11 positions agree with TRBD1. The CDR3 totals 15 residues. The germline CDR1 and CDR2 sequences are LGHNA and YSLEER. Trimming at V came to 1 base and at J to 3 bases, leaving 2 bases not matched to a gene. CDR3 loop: CASSQVGTGGYEQYF. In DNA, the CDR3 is TGCGCCAGCAGCCAAGTTGGGACAGGGGGCTACGAGCAGTACTTC.